Listed below are T cell receptor beta chains from one sample, sequenced in a study of blood T cell repertoires in COVID-19. The protocol was immunoSEQ multiplex PCR, while the TCRdb copy is restricted to in-frame clones and leaves out a portion. The sample records roughly 80,000 clones, about 87% being singletons. Sequenced material: peripheral blood. The receptors derive from a human donor in a cohort sampled during active COVID-19. The CDR3 runs from the conserved cysteine through the conserved F or W. Fields, in order: V gene, clone size, J gene, CDR3 protein. The listing skips clone size in some rows; elsewhere it reads once, few, many or a size class.

V gene: TRBV28; clone size: NA; J gene: TRBJ2-1; CDR3 protein: CASLAGAYNEQFF
V gene: TRBV9; clone size: NA; J gene: TRBJ2-2; CDR3 protein: CASSTGVGDGELFF
V gene: TRBV19; clone size: NA; J gene: TRBJ2-3; CDR3 protein: CASSIGLAGAPSTDTQYF
V gene: TRBV19; clone size: NA; J gene: TRBJ2-7; CDR3 protein: CASSMGSGQGYEQYF
V gene: TRBV10-3; clone size: few; J gene: TRBJ1-5; CDR3 protein: CAISGGLKQPQHF
V gene: TRBV30; clone size: NA; J gene: TRBJ2-1; CDR3 protein: CAWSGNKRLNEQFF
V gene: TRBV29-1; clone size: NA; J gene: TRBJ2-1; CDR3 protein: CSVEGQGGFDEQFF
V gene: TRBV5-5; clone size: NA; J gene: TRBJ2-7; CDR3 protein: CASSFGGNEQYF
V gene: TRBV6-5; clone size: NA; J gene: TRBJ1-5; CDR3 protein: CASSSQGLPSQPQHF
V gene: TRBV19; clone size: NA; J gene: TRBJ2-1; CDR3 protein: CASSMSGLAGAREQFF
V gene: TRBV6-5; clone size: NA; J gene: TRBJ1-2; CDR3 protein: CASSGDTYGYTF
V gene: TRBV6-5; clone size: NA; J gene: TRBJ2-7; CDR3 protein: CASSYGTGGGEQYF
V gene: TRBV4-1; clone size: NA; J gene: TRBJ2-4; CDR3 protein: CASSQGLAGLSKNIQYF
V gene: TRBV4-2; clone size: NA; J gene: TRBJ2-1; CDR3 protein: CASSPGLAGTASNEQFF
V gene: TRBV15; clone size: NA; J gene: TRBJ1-4; CDR3 protein: CATSDPRGKANEKLFF
V gene: TRBV11-2; clone size: NA; J gene: TRBJ1-1; CDR3 protein: CASSSQVEAFF
V gene: TRBV28; clone size: NA; J gene: TRBJ2-3; CDR3 protein: CASSSTGTVVQYF
V gene: TRBV9; clone size: once; J gene: TRBJ2-3; CDR3 protein: CASSVGQGPDTQYF
V gene: TRBV10-3; clone size: NA; J gene: TRBJ1-5; CDR3 protein: CAIGGQGESQPQHF
V gene: TRBV4-2; clone size: NA; J gene: TRBJ2-3; CDR3 protein: CASSQTLAGAPSTDTQYF
V gene: TRBV3-1/TRBV3-2; clone size: NA; J gene: TRBJ1-1; CDR3 protein: CASSPAGGRAEAFF
V gene: TRBV7-9; clone size: many; J gene: TRBJ1-1; CDR3 protein: CASSLFVNTEAFF
V gene: TRBV6-5; clone size: few; J gene: TRBJ1-6; CDR3 protein: CATRSRGSYNSPLHF
V gene: TRBV9; clone size: NA; J gene: TRBJ1-2; CDR3 protein: CASSVGTGGQGYTF
V gene: TRBV18; clone size: NA; J gene: TRBJ2-7; CDR3 protein: CASSPAGDSFYEQYF
V gene: TRBV3-1/TRBV3-2; clone size: once; J gene: TRBJ2-4; CDR3 protein: CASSQDLGGLAKNIQYF
V gene: TRBV11-2; clone size: few; J gene: TRBJ1-1; CDR3 protein: CASSLDRDTEAFF
V gene: TRBV28; clone size: NA; J gene: TRBJ2-3; CDR3 protein: CASSLNYRDTQYF
V gene: TRBV6-6; clone size: NA; J gene: TRBJ1-2; CDR3 protein: CASSYGTLDRYGYTF
V gene: TRBV6-1; clone size: NA; J gene: TRBJ1-5; CDR3 protein: CASSENSPAGQPQHF
V gene: TRBV6-2/TRBV6-3; clone size: NA; J gene: TRBJ2-5; CDR3 protein: CASSYRVAGRQETQYF
V gene: TRBV3-1/TRBV3-2; clone size: NA; J gene: TRBJ2-3; CDR3 protein: CAVGQQSTDTQYF
V gene: TRBV2; clone size: NA; J gene: TRBJ2-3; CDR3 protein: CASASGGLGYASTDTQYF